This T cell receptor beta chain was identified in a study of shared clonotypes between healthy human individuals. Overall study results and limits: The small donor group covered limited genetic and exposure diversity.

CDR1 is SGDLS, CDR2 YYNGEE, per germline. The V end was cut by 1 base, the J end by 6 bases, with 11 bases between. The CDR3 has 13 residues. Deep-level running was used for the assay. Assay: immunoSEQ multiplex PCR; the TCRdb copy retains only in-frame clones and omits some. Here the sample spans about 1.5 million clones, approximately 98% being singletons. Nashville, Tennessee was home to all donors, each a Caucasian adult. Worth noting for this clone: The antigen is undetermined.

The sequenced sample consisted of naive CD4+ T cells sorted from blood. The subset denotes: CD45RA+ positively selected. The receptor was derived from a man aged 25-40 years in good health. The V call is TRBV9, the J call TRBJ2-7, with D perhaps TRBD2 (6 bases). CDR3 residues: CASSVKLGGEQYF. DNA for the CDR3: TGTGCCAGCAGCGTAAAGTTGGGGGGCGAGCAGTACTTC.